Below, 30 T cell receptor beta chains from the same sample are listed, as sequenced in a study of T cells in Graves' hyperthyroidism and ophthalmopathy. TCR beta CDR3 regions were amplified from RNA transcripts. Primed by the HTBI set, a first-round RT-PCR was run on the TCR CDR3. TCRdb passed the multiplex PCR reads through MiXCR, listing each CDR3 protein once. The sample lists hundreds of thousands of distinct CDR3 sequences; under 15% were seen once. The sequenced material came from blood. The receptors derive from a woman in her twenties or thirties with Graves' hyperthyroidism.

This clonotype was seen repeatedly, ten times or more. The chain carries TRBV5-1 and TRBJ1-6; possible D gene TRBD1, 5 bases. This CDR3 is 14 amino acids long. Per germline, CDR1 SGHRS and CDR2 YFSETQ. V shed 2 bases and J shed 5 bases, with 8 bases lying between them. The CDR3 here is CASSFGTDNSPLHF. For the CDR3, the DNA is TGCGCCAGCAGCTTCGGGACGGATAATTCACCCCTCCACTTT.

The chain combines TRBV20-1 with TRBJ2-5, with TRBD2 matching over 11 bases. V dropped 6 bases and J dropped 5; count of bases not matched to a gene: 8. Germline values: CDR1 DFQATT, CDR2 SNEGSKA (reference sequence). CDR3 length: 14 residues. The CDR3 loop reads CSASTSGKWETQYF. The CDR3 region has the DNA TGCAGTGCATCGACTAGCGGGAAATGGGAGACCCAGTACTTC.

This clonotype occurred a few times. V gene TRBV19 combines with J gene TRBJ2-7; D perhaps matches TRBD2 (6 bases). V lost 3 bases and J lost 4, with 16 bases in between. CDR1 is LNHDA, CDR2 SQIVND, per germline (reference sequence). This CDR3 has 15 amino acids. This CDR3 reads CASSMGLLGRYEQYF. The DNA of the CDR3 is TGTGCCAGTAGTATGGGACTCCTTGGGCGATACGAGCAGTACTTC.

Note on this clonotype: This could be a read error, since a much larger clone is one nucleotide away. CDR3 loop: CATAGGWGETRYF. The CDR3 DNA reads TGTGCCACCGCCGGGGGCTGGGGAGAGACCCGGTACTTC. The chain joins TRBV6-1 to TRBJ2-5; D possibly matches TRBD1 or TRBD2 (6 bases each). CDR1 and CDR2 (germline): MNHNS, SASEGT. This CDR3 is built from 13 residues.

The rearrangement links TRBV9 to TRBJ1-5; no reliable D call. Trimming cost V 3 bases and J 1 base, with 8 bases left between them. The germline V gene encodes CDR1 SGDLS and CDR2 YYNGEE. This CDR3 has 14 amino acids. The CDR3 loop is CASSEGVSNQPQHF. In nucleotides, the CDR3 is TGTGCCAGCAGCGAGGGTGTCAGCAATCAGCCCCAGCATTTT. Combining the CDR3 with reference TRBV9 and TRBJ1-5 gives the whole variable domain DSGVTQTPKHLITATGQRVTLRCSPRSGDLSVYWYQQSLDQGLQFLIQYYNGEERAKGNILERFSAQQFPDLHSELNLSSLELGDSALYFCASSEGVSNQPQHFGDGTRLSIL.

This clonotype has at least ten counts. The V call is TRBV27, the J call TRBJ1-2, with a weak D call TRBD1 (5 bases). Germline CDR1 is MNHEY and CDR2 is SMNVEV (reference sequence). This CDR3 has 13 amino acids. V lost 6 bases and J lost 8, with 16 bases in between. In nucleotides, the CDR3 is TGTGCCAGCAGCCCCCCAGGGTTTCGAGGCTACACCTTC. Translated: CASSPPGFRGYTF.

Ten or more counts support this clonotype. This chain connects TRBV7-9 to TRBJ2-3, with D tentatively TRBD1 or TRBD2 (6 bases each). Germline CDR1 and CDR2: SEHNR and FQNEAQ (reference sequence). Between the trimmed V and J ends, which lost 0 bases and 6 bases, there was a span of 19 bases. The CDR3 spans 17 residues. In DNA form, the CDR3 reads TGTGCCAGCAGCTTAGCCGAGGGGGGTCTCCTTACGGATACGCAGTATTTT. Amino acids: CASSLAEGGLLTDTQYF.

This sequence joins TRBV15 and TRBJ2-1; tentatively, D is TRBD2 (6 bases). The CDR3 length is 15 residues. In germline, CDR1 is LNHNV, CDR2 YYDKDF (reference sequence). The germline V and J ends were trimmed by 6 bases and 0 bases, with 12 bases remaining between them. The CDR3 DNA sequence: TGTGCCACCAGGGGACTTACCGGCTCCTACAATGAGCAGTTCTTC. Encoded protein: CATRGLTGSYNEQFF.

This clonotype appeared many times. This chain joins TRBV2 and TRBJ1-1, with no clear D. Germline V gene data show CDR1 as SNHLY and CDR2 as FYNNEI. Trimming took off 6 bases at V and 3 bases at J, with 11 bases between the two ends. This CDR3 has 13 amino acids. As DNA, the CDR3 is TGTGCCAGCAGGGAACGGTGGGACACTGAAGCTTTCTTT. Its protein product is CASRERWDTEAFF.

This clonotype was counted between two and nine times. This chain joins TRBV7-9 and TRBJ1-4; D is uncertain. CDR1 and CDR2 (germline): SEHNR, FQNEAQ (reference sequence). The CDR3 is 14 residues long. V was clipped by 4 bases and J by 6 bases, with 12 bases between them. This CDR3 is CASSSTKDYEKLFF. The CDR3 DNA reads as TGTGCCAGCAGCTCGACCAAGGATTATGAAAAACTGTTTTTT.

This clonotype was seen a handful of times. V usage is TRBV28 and J usage is TRBJ2-7; D is unresolved. V dropped 1 base and J dropped 3 bases, with 10 bases sitting between them. CDR1 is MDHEN, CDR2 SYDVKM, per germline. This CDR3 spans 14 amino acids. The CDR3: CASSLFAANYEQYF. The CDR3, as DNA: TGTGCCAGCAGTTTATTTGCAGCTAACTACGAGCAGTACTTC.

This clonotype showed up many times. The chain carries TRBV28 and TRBJ2-5, with TRBD1 as a possible D gene (6 bases). V dropped 1 base and J dropped 4 bases, with 16 bases sitting between them. The CDR3 contains 16 residues. Germline V lookup: CDR1 MDHEN, CDR2 SYDVKM. CDR3 residues: CASSLFSQGAGETQYF. As DNA, the CDR3 is TGTGCCAGCAGTTTATTCTCACAGGGAGCAGGAGAGACCCAGTACTTC.

This clonotype has a count of ten or more. CDR3 in amino acids: CASSYSQTGLLITEAFF. CDR3 bases: TGTGCCAGCAGTTACTCACAGACAGGGTTGTTAATCACTGAAGCTTTCTTT. This chain joins TRBV6-5 and TRBJ1-1; 7 positions match TRBD1. The CDR3 spans 17 residues. The V gene end was trimmed by 0 bases and the J gene end by 4 bases; junction bases not matched to a gene: 11. Germline CDR1 and CDR2: MNHEY and SVGAGI.

This clonotype was counted between two and nine times. The rearrangement links TRBV24-1 to TRBJ2-1; D possibly matches TRBD1 or TRBD2 (5 bases each). Per the germline V gene, CDR1 is KGHDR and CDR2 is SFDVKD. This CDR3 region has 14 residues. The V and J ends lost 7 bases and 4 bases respectively, with 13 bases between them. The CDR3 spells CATSPGADYNEQFF. CDR3 in DNA: TGTGCCACCAGCCCCGGGGCAGATTACAATGAGCAGTTCTTC.

This clonotype was detected many times. The chain links TRBV6-1 to TRBJ1-4, with D possibly TRBD1 on 6 matching bases. The germline V gene encodes CDR1 MNHNS and CDR2 SASEGT. The CDR3 has 13 amino acids. V was clipped by 6 bases and J by 6 bases, with 11 bases between them. The CDR3 DNA reads TGTGCCAGCAGCCGGACAGTCGATGAAAAACTGTTTTTT. This gives the protein CASSRTVDEKLFF.

The chain employs TRBV19 and TRBJ2-5; D unresolved. The CDR3 consists of 14 residues. Germline lookup yields CDR1 LNHDA and CDR2 SQIVND (reference sequence). The V and J ends lost 3 bases and 4 bases respectively, with 12 bases between them. CDR3 sequence: CASSMWADTETQYF. The CDR3 coding sequence is TGTGCCAGTAGTATGTGGGCAGACACAGAGACCCAGTACTTC.

This clonotype was observed a handful of times. A much bigger clone sits one base away, suggesting this may be a read error. The CDR3 spells CASSPDRYQETQYF. CDR3 DNA sequence: TGTGCCAGCAGCCCGGACAGATACCAAGAGACCCAGTACTTC. The chain is built from TRBV7-9 and TRBJ2-5; a weak D match, TRBD1 (6 bases). Per germline, CDR1 SEHNR and CDR2 FQNEAQ (reference sequence). This CDR3 region has 14 residues. V was trimmed by 5 bases and J by 0 bases, leaving 10 bases between them.

Worth noting for this clonotype: This may be a read error, as it is one base from a much larger clone. V gene TRBV30 combines with J gene TRBJ1-1, with no clear D. The CDR3 runs to 12 residues. CDR1 and CDR2 from the germline V gene are GTSNPN and SVGIG (reference sequence). The CDR3 spells CVWSRVDTEAFF. CDR3 sequence (DNA): TGTGTCTGGAGTAGAGTCGACACTGAAGCTTTCTTT.

Ten or more counts support this clonotype. The chain couples TRBV24-1 to TRBJ2-2, with 11 nucleotides matching TRBD2. J was trimmed by 3 bases and V by 3 bases; bases with no gene match: 2. Per germline, CDR1 KGHDR and CDR2 SFDVKD. The CDR3 spans 16 residues. Written as DNA, the CDR3 is TGTGCCACCAGTGATGGACTAGCGGGCTACACCGGGGAGCTGTTTTTT. Translation gives CATSDGLAGYTGELFF.

This clonotype showed up just a few times. This chain joins TRBV9 and TRBJ2-3, with D uncertain. The CDR3 extends over 12 amino acids. The germline V gene has CDR1 SGDLS and CDR2 YYNGEE. V gave up 3 bases and J gave up 4 bases, with 6 bases separating them. The CDR3 sequence is CASSAYSDTQYF. The CDR3 DNA sequence: TGTGCCAGCAGCGCTTATTCAGATACGCAGTATTTT.

This clonotype appeared many times. V and J are TRBV20-1 and TRBJ2-3; perhaps TRBD1 as D (5 bases). The length of the CDR3 is 14 residues. Germline V lookup: CDR1 DFQATT, CDR2 SNEGSKA (reference sequence). The ends were cut back, 5 bases at V and 4 bases at J, with 16 bases in the middle. The CDR3 is CSALVKLGADTQYF. Here the CDR3 DNA reads TGCAGTGCTCTAGTTAAATTAGGGGCAGATACGCAGTATTTT.

This clonotype was recorded at least ten times. The chain links TRBV20-1 to TRBJ2-7; TRBD1 matches 8 bases. V shed 3 bases, J shed 2 bases, and the junction held 9 bases outside the gene matches. CDR3 length: 15 residues. Per germline, CDR1 DFQATT and CDR2 SNEGSKA (reference sequence). The CDR3 coding sequence is TGCAGTGCTAGTCTCCAGGGGGCGCCGGCCTACGAGCAGTACTTC. It translates to CSASLQGAPAYEQYF.

This chain joins TRBV19 and TRBJ2-7, with TRBD2 identical over 7 bases. The CDR3 has 14 amino acids. J was trimmed by 3 bases and V by 2 bases; bases with no gene match: 4. The germline V gene has CDR1 LNHDA and CDR2 SQIVND (reference sequence). The CDR3 region has the DNA TGTGCCAGTAGTATAAACGGACTAGTCTACGAGCAGTACTTC. Encoded protein: CASSINGLVYEQYF.

The chain recombines TRBV7-9 with TRBJ2-1, with D perhaps matching TRBD1 or TRBD2 (5 bases each). This CDR3 has 14 amino acids. CDR1 and CDR2 from the germline V gene are SEHNR and FQNEAQ (reference sequence). Trimming removed 6 bases from V and 7 bases from J, with 16 bases in between. The CDR3 region is CASRPGNGENEQFF. The CDR3 nucleotides read TGTGCCAGCAGACCAGGGAATGGGGAGAATGAGCAGTTCTTC.

A note on this clonotype: The DNA is left out, because the CDR3 cannot be placed on it with certainty; the CDR3 is given as TCRdb lists it. The genes are TRBV12-3 or TRBV12-4 and TRBJ1-2; TRBD1, the D gene given by the table, was not confirmed from the DNA. The CDR3 extends over 20 residues, inclusive of both ends. The CDR3 here is CASSLGFFGPGGANNYGYTF.

The V gene is TRBV19, the J gene TRBJ1-6, with D possibly matching TRBD1 (5 bases). Germline V gene lookup returns CDR1 LNHDA and CDR2 SQIVND (reference sequence). V lost 8 bases to trimming and J lost 6 bases, with 17 bases between them. This CDR3 spans 15 amino acids. This chain's CDR3 is CASSKEGPTNSPLHF. CDR3 nucleotides: TGTGCCAGTTCTAAGGAGGGACCAACTAATTCACCCCTCCACTTT.

This rearrangement joins TRBV20-1 to TRBJ2-2; no firm D call. Trimming shortened V by 0 bases and J by 1 base, and 6 bases separated the two germline ends. This CDR3 has 14 residues. Germline lookup yields CDR1 DFQATT and CDR2 SNEGSKA (reference sequence). The CDR3, as DNA: TGCAGTGCTAGAGATTTCAGGAACACCGGGGAGCTGTTTTTT. This encodes CSARDFRNTGELFF.

This clonotype was seen many times. The gene calls are TRBV3-1 and TRBJ2-7; the D gene is possibly TRBD1 (6 bases). The germline V gene encodes CDR1 LGHDT and CDR2 YNNKEL (reference sequence). The ends were cut back, 3 bases at V and 4 bases at J, with 19 bases in the middle. The CDR3 has 16 amino acids. CDR3 DNA: TGTGCCAGCAGCCAGTCATCGGGACACCTCACTTACGAGCAGTACTTC. It yields the protein CASSQSSGHLTYEQYF.

CDR3 nucleotide sequence: TGTGCCAGCAGTCGAGACGGATCCTATAATTCACCCCTCCACTTT. Amino acids: CASSRDGSYNSPLHF. This rearrangement joins TRBV3-1 to TRBJ1-6; D is undetermined. In germline, CDR1 is LGHDT, CDR2 YNNKEL (reference sequence). V dropped 6 bases and J dropped 1 base, with 10 bases sitting between them. The length of the CDR3 is 15 residues. The variable domain in full, with the rest retrieved from reference TRBV3-1 and TRBJ1-6, is DTAVSQTPKYLVTQMGNDKSIKCEQNLGHDTMYWYKQDSKKFLKIMFSYNNKELIINETVPNRFSPKSPDKAHLNLHINSLELGDSAVYFCASSRDGSYNSPLHFGNGTRLTVT.

This clonotype has more than one count but fewer than ten. The V gene is TRBV11-3, the J gene TRBJ1-5; 10 bases map to TRBD1. V was clipped by 6 bases and J by 5 bases; unmatched bases: 13. CDR1 is SGHNT and CDR2 is YENEEA in the germline V gene. This CDR3 is built from 17 residues. The CDR3 region has the DNA TGTGCCAGCAGTCAGACAGGGGGCGAGGGAAGGGATCAGCCCCAGCATTTT. Amino acid sequence: CASSQTGGEGRDQPQHF.